The T cell receptor (beta chain) under discussion was sequenced for a study of T cells in Graves' hyperthyroidism and ophthalmopathy. Details on this clonotype: The antigen is undetermined.

From germline, CDR1 is DFQATT and CDR2 SNEGSKA (reference sequence). CDR3 length equals 17 residues. J gave up 5 bases and V 3 bases, and 18 bases lay outside the gene matches. Study-wide results and caveats: Ophthalmopathy prediction by the model preceded onset by a median 6.5 months.

Researchers took RNA transcripts and amplified the TCR beta CDR3 regions from them. First-round RT-PCR targeting the TCR CDR3 was performed with the HTBI primer set. TCRdb called the multiplex PCR reads again in MiXCR, with one record for every CDR3 protein. This table holds 550,000 to 700,000 distinct CDR3 sequences, about 43% found once. The gene calls are TRBV20-1 and TRBJ2-5, with 7 bases that match TRBD2. Sequencing used peripheral blood or thyroid tissue (not recorded which). This receptor was taken from an adult woman with Graves' disease, either hyperthyroidism or ophthalmopathy (not recorded which). The CDR3 loop reads CSARTGTLGAGGETQYF. CDR3 sequence (DNA): TGCAGTGCTAGGACCGGGACCCTAGGAGCCGGGGGGGAGACCCAGTACTTC.